This T cell receptor beta chain was retrieved from a study of cytomegalovirus exposure and HLA in healthy donors. Primers: 60 Vbeta forward and 13 Jbeta reverse. Only in-frame clones appear in the TCRdb table, and some are missing; sequencing was by immunoSEQ multiplex PCR. The sample contains about 120,000 clones, 70% to 85% of which appear only once. As for this clone: The antigen remains unidentified.

Study-level results: TCR beta V- and J-gene trimming, according to a later analysis, was linked to a missense DCLRE1C variant. CMV serostatus was the only immune exposure information that was available. In presence/absence analyses, roughly uniform sequencing depth across donors was assumed.

The sequence was obtained from a woman aged 50 to 65 in good health and CMV-seronegative. The sample comprised PBMCs.

The CDR3, as DNA: TGTGCCACCAGCAGGGATCCGGGACAGGGAAACACCATATATTTT. Translation gives CATSRDPGQGNTIYF. The chain employs TRBV15 and TRBJ1-3, with 7 bases fitting TRBD1. Germline loops: CDR1 LNHNV, CDR2 YYDKDF (reference sequence). The CDR3 extends over 15 amino acids. The trim removed 3 bases at V and 4 bases at J, leaving 6 bases unmatched.